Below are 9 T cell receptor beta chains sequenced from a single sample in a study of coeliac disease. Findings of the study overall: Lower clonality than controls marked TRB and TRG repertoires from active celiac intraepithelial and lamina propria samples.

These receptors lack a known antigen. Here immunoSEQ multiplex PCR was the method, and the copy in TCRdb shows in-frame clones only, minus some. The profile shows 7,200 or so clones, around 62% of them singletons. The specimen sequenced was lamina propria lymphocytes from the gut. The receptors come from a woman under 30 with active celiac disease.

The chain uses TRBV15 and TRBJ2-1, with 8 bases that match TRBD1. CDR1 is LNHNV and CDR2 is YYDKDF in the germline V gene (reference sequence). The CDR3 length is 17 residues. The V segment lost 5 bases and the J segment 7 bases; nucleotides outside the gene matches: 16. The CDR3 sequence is CATSRAGQGILGNEQFF. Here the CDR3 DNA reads TGTGCCACCAGCCGAGCCGGACAGGGTATTTTGGGTAATGAGCAGTTCTTC.

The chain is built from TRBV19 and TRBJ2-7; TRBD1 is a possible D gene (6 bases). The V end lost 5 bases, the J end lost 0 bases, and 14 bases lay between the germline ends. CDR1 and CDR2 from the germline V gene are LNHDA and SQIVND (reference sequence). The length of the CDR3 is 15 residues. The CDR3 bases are TGTGCCAGTAGTCGGCAACAGGGCGGCTCCTACGAGCAGTACTTC. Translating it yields CASSRQQGGSYEQYF.

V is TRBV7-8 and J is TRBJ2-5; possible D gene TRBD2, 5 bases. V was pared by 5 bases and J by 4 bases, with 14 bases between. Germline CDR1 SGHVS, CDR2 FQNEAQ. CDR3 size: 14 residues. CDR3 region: CASSPLRELETQYF. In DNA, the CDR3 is TGTGCCAGCAGCCCACTCCGGGAATTAGAGACCCAGTACTTC.

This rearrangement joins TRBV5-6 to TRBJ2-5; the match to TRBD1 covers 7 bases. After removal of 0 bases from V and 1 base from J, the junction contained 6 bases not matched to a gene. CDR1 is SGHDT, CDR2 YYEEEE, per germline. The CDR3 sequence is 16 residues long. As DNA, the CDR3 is TGTGCCAGCAGCTTGGGGCGGACAGGAGGCCAAGAGACCCAGTACTTC. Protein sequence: CASSLGRTGGQETQYF.

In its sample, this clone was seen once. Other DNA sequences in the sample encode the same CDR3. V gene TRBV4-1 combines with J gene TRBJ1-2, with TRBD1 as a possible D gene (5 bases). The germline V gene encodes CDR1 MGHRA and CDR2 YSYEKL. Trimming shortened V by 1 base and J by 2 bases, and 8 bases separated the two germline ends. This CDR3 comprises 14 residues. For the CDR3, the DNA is TGCGCCAGCAGCCAAGTACAGGCGAACTATGGCTACACCTTC. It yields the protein CASSQVQANYGYTF.

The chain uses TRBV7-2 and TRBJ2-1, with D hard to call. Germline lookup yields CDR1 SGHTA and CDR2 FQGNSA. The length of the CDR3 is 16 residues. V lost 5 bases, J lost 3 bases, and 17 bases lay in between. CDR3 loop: CASSPNGGVNYNEQFF. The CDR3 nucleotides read TGTGCCAGCAGCCCAAACGGCGGCGTAAACTACAATGAGCAGTTCTTC.

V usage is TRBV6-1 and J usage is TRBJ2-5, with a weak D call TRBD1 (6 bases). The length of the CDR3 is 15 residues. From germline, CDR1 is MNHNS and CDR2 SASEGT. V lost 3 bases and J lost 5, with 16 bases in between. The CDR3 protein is CASSEGWGLGETQYF. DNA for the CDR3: TGTGCCAGCAGTGAGGGGTGGGGGCTTGGGGAGACCCAGTACTTC.

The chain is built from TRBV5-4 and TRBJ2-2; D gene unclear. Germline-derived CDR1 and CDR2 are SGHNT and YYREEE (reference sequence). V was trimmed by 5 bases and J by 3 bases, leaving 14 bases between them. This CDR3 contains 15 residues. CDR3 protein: CASSSQNYYTGELFF. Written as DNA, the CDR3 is TGTGCCAGCAGTTCCCAAAATTACTACACCGGGGAGCTGTTTTTT. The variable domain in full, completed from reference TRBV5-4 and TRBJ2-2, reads ETGVTQSPTHLIKTRGQQVTLRCSSQSGHNTVSWYQQALGQGPQFIFQYYREEENGRGNFPPRFSGLQFPNYSSELNVNALELDDSALYLCASSSQNYYTGELFFGEGSRLTVL.

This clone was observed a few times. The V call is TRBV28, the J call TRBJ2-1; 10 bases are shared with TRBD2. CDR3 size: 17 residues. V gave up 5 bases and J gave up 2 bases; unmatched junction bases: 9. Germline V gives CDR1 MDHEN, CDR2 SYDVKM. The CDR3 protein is CASSLPSGRVTYNEQFF. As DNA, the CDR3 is TGTGCCAGCAGTCTTCCAAGCGGGAGGGTCACCTACAATGAGCAGTTCTTC.